The T cell receptor beta chain under discussion was sequenced for a study of T cell changes during pregnancy in multiple sclerosis. Libraries were prepared by immunoSEQ multiplex PCR; TCRdb keeps only in-frame clonotypes and omits some of them. Of 35,000 to 40,000 clones in the sample, around 90% were seen once. Turning to this clone: Other DNA sequences of this sample code for an identical CDR3.

J was trimmed by 1 base and V by 1 base; bases with no gene match: 2. Germline values: CDR1 SEHNR, CDR2 FQNEAQ (reference sequence). The CDR3 has 15 residues. The sequence was collected from a female donor with multiple sclerosis, enrolled in a pregnancy study. This specimen was CD8+ T cells from peripheral blood mononuclear cells, taken in the third trimester of pregnancy. The gene calls are TRBV7-9 and TRBJ1-1; 8 bases fit TRBD1. The CDR3 loop is CASSLVGQGNTEAFF. In DNA, the CDR3 is TGTGCCAGCAGCTTAGTAGGACAGGGGAACACTGAAGCTTTCTTT.